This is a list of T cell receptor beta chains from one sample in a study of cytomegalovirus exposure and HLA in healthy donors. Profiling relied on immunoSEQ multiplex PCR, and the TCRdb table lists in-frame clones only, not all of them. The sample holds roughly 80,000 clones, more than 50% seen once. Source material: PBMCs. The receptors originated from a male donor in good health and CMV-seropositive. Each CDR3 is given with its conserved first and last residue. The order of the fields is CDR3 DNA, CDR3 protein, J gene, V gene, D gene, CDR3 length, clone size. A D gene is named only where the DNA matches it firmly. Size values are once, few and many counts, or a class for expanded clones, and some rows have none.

CDR3nt: TGTGCCAGTACCCCCGCGGGCACCGGGGAGCTGTTTTTT; CDR3aa: CASTPAGTGELFF; j_gene: TRBJ2-2; v_gene: TRBV27; d_gene: -; len: 13; abundance: -
CDR3nt: TGTGCCAGCAGGGCACAGGGTGAGGGAGATACGCAGTATTTT; CDR3aa: CASRAQGEGDTQYF; j_gene: TRBJ2-3; v_gene: TRBV7-3; d_gene: -; len: 14; abundance: -
CDR3nt: TGTGCCAGCAGCCCTCTCGGGACAGGGGGACGGCCCCAGCATTTT; CDR3aa: CASSPLGTGGRPQHF; j_gene: TRBJ1-5; v_gene: TRBV28; d_gene: TRBD1; len: 15; abundance: -
CDR3nt: TGTGCCTGGAGTGTAAAAGCGGATACGCAGTATTTT; CDR3aa: CAWSVKADTQYF; j_gene: TRBJ2-3; v_gene: TRBV30; d_gene: -; len: 12; abundance: -
CDR3nt: TGTGCCAGCAGTCTAGGTCATCCTTACGGGGAGCAGTACTTC; CDR3aa: CASSLGHPYGEQYF; j_gene: TRBJ2-7; v_gene: TRBV27; d_gene: -; len: 14; abundance: -
CDR3nt: TGTGCCACTAGCTTGGAGGTGAATGAAAAACTGTTTTTT; CDR3aa: CATSLEVNEKLFF; j_gene: TRBJ1-4; v_gene: TRBV15; d_gene: -; len: 13; abundance: -
CDR3nt: TGTGCCAGTAGTCGGCAGGGAGGACAAGAGACCCAGTACTTC; CDR3aa: CASSRQGGQETQYF; j_gene: TRBJ2-5; v_gene: TRBV19; d_gene: -; len: 14; abundance: -
CDR3nt: TGTGCCAGTAGGACTAGCGGGAGTGCGTATACGCAGTATTTT; CDR3aa: CASRTSGSAYTQYF; j_gene: TRBJ2-3; v_gene: TRBV19; d_gene: TRBD2; len: 14; abundance: -
CDR3nt: TGTGCCTGGGCTACTAGCAGCTACTCCTACGAGCAGTACTTC; CDR3aa: CAWATSSYSYEQYF; j_gene: TRBJ2-7; v_gene: TRBV30; d_gene: -; len: 14; abundance: -
CDR3nt: TGTGCCACCAGCAGAGATCGGGTAGCTGTGGATACGCAGTATTTT; CDR3aa: CATSRDRVAVDTQYF; j_gene: TRBJ2-3; v_gene: TRBV15; d_gene: -; len: 15; abundance: -
CDR3nt: TGTGCCAGCAGCTTGGAGGCAGGTGCCCACGAGCAGTACTTC; CDR3aa: CASSLEAGAHEQYF; j_gene: TRBJ2-7; v_gene: TRBV5-4; d_gene: -; len: 14; abundance: once
CDR3nt: TGCGCCAGCAGCTTGGCGTCCCAGGAGCAGTACTTC; CDR3aa: CASSLASQEQYF; j_gene: TRBJ2-7; v_gene: TRBV5-1; d_gene: -; len: 12; abundance: once
CDR3nt: TGCGCCAGCAGCTTTGGGACAGGGGGCTACACTGAAGCTTTCTTT; CDR3aa: CASSFGTGGYTEAFF; j_gene: TRBJ1-1; v_gene: TRBV5-1; d_gene: TRBD1; len: 15; abundance: few
CDR3nt: TGTGCCAGCAGTCCGGGTTGGGGACTAGCGGGGAACACCGGGGAGCTGTTTTTT; CDR3aa: CASSPGWGLAGNTGELFF; j_gene: TRBJ2-2; v_gene: TRBV27; d_gene: TRBD2; len: 18; abundance: -
CDR3nt: TGCAGTGCTAGAGATCTAACTGAAGCTTTCTTT; CDR3aa: CSARDLTEAFF; j_gene: TRBJ1-1; v_gene: TRBV20-1; d_gene: -; len: 11; abundance: -
CDR3nt: TGTGCCAGCAGCCCCGTTGAAGCTTTCTTT; CDR3aa: CASSPVEAFF; j_gene: TRBJ1-1; v_gene: TRBV7-9; d_gene: -; len: 10; abundance: -
CDR3nt: TGCAGCGTTGAAGAGGGGGGGGGCGCCATCTATGGCTACACCTTC; CDR3aa: CSVEEGGGAIYGYTF; j_gene: TRBJ1-2; v_gene: TRBV29-1; d_gene: -; len: 15; abundance: -
CDR3nt: TGTGCCAGCAGTGTAGACTGGGGCAGACCTGATCAGCCCCAGCATTTT; CDR3aa: CASSVDWGRPDQPQHF; j_gene: TRBJ1-5; v_gene: TRBV2; d_gene: -; len: 16; abundance: few
CDR3nt: TGTGCCAGTAGTGAACAGGGTGGATCTGGGGCCAACGTCCTGACTTTC; CDR3aa: CASSEQGGSGANVLTF; j_gene: TRBJ2-6; v_gene: TRBV19; d_gene: -; len: 16; abundance: -
CDR3nt: TGCAGCGTTGAGGGGGGGCCAAACATTCAGTACTTC; CDR3aa: CSVEGGPNIQYF; j_gene: TRBJ2-4; v_gene: TRBV29-1; d_gene: -; len: 12; abundance: -
CDR3nt: TGTGCCATCAGTGACAGGACCGGGGAGCTGTTTTTT; CDR3aa: CAISDRTGELFF; j_gene: TRBJ2-2; v_gene: TRBV10-3; d_gene: -; len: 12; abundance: -
CDR3nt: TGTGCCAGCAGCGTTTATACAGATTCCTACGAGCAGTACTTC; CDR3aa: CASSVYTDSYEQYF; j_gene: TRBJ2-7; v_gene: TRBV9; d_gene: -; len: 14; abundance: -